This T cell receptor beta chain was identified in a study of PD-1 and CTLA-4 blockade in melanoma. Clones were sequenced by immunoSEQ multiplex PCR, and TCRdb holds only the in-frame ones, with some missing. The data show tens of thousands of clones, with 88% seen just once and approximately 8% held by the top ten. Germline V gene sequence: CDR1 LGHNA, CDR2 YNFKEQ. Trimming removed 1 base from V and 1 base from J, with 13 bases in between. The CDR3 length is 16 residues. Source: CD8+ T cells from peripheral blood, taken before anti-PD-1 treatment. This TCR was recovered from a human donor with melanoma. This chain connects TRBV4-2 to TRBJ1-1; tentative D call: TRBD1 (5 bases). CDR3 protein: CASSQAVGRENTEAFF. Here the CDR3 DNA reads TGTGCCAGCAGCCAAGCTGTTGGCAGGGAGAACACTGAAGCTTTCTTT.